This T cell receptor (beta chain) was found in a study of T cell responses to AZD1222 COVID-19 vaccine. This clone appeared a single time. The germline V gene has CDR1 GTSNPN and CDR2 SVGIG (reference sequence). V was clipped by 3 bases and J by 6 bases, with 7 bases between them. The CDR3 loop spans 11 amino acids. Generated by immunoSEQ multiplex PCR, the TCRdb table keeps only in-frame clones and is missing some. The table lists roughly 120,000 clones, 88% of them singletons. The sequence was obtained from an adult in good health. V usage is TRBV30 and J usage is TRBJ2-3, with D uncertain. The source was peripheral blood, collected on day 0 of MenACWY control vaccination. The DNA of the CDR3 is TGTGCCTGGAGATGGTTGGATACGCAGTATTTT. Protein product: CAWRWLDTQYF.